This TCR beta chain was recorded in a study of T cell repertoires in cytomegalovirus infection. This clonotype was counted a few times. What it binds is unknown. TCRdb used MiXCR to reprocess the reads, holding one entry per CDR3 protein. The sample shows some 920,000 distinct CDR3 sequences, roughly 30% of them seen only once. The CDR3 totals 17 residues. The germline V gene encodes CDR1 SEHNR and CDR2 FQNEAQ (reference sequence). J was trimmed by 8 bases and V by 4 bases; bases with no gene match: 14. The V gene is TRBV7-9, the J gene TRBJ1-6; 7 positions match TRBD1. Sequences were derived from cultured CD8+ T cells from PBMCs, sampled from culture after CMV antigen stimulation. The source of this sequence is a human donor in good health (CMV status not recorded). Some clones in this sample may be carry-over from other donors' samples. The chain's CDR3 is CASSSSSGTVVDSPLHF. The CDR3 nucleotides read TGTGCCAGCAGCTCCTCTAGTGGGACAGTGGTCGATTCACCCCTCCACTTT. Complete variable domain (other parts from reference TRBV7-9 and TRBJ1-6): DTGVSQNPRHKITKRGQNVTFRCDPISEHNRLYWYRQTLGQGPEFLTYFQNEAQLEKSRLLSDRFSAERPKGSFSTLEIQRTEQGDSAMYLCASSSSSGTVVDSPLHFGNGTRLTVT.